The 15 T cell receptor beta chains presented below share a single source sample, sequenced in a study of cytomegalovirus exposure and HLA in healthy donors. The PCR employed 60 Vbeta primers together with 13 Jbeta primers. Assay: immunoSEQ multiplex PCR; the TCRdb copy retains only in-frame clones and omits some. The sample has approximately 160,000 clones; approximately 80% are singletons. The sequenced material came from PBMCs. Receptor source: a male donor in good health and CMV-seropositive.

This chain uses TRBV7-3 with TRBJ1-1, with TRBD1 matching 8 bases. V lost 1 base and J lost 1; bases outside the gene matches: 2. CDR3 size: 15 residues. Germline CDR1 SGHTA, CDR2 FQGTGA. The CDR3 DNA follows: TGTGCCAGCAGCTTAATCAGGGGGCCGAACACTGAAGCTTTCTTT. It codes for CASSLIRGPNTEAFF.

This chain links TRBV6-5 with TRBJ1-1; a possible D gene is TRBD1 (6 bases). CDR3 length: 14 amino acids. Germline V gene data show CDR1 as MNHEY and CDR2 as SVGAGI. Between the trimmed V and J ends, which lost 7 bases and 1 base, there was a span of 13 bases. The CDR3 DNA is TGTGCCAGCATCAAATTACAGGGGAACACTGAAGCTTTCTTT. Translation gives CASIKLQGNTEAFF.

The chain is built from TRBV6-6 and TRBJ1-1; 10 bases are shared with TRBD1. Germline CDR1 reads MNHNY; CDR2 reads SVGAGI (reference sequence). J gave up 4 bases and V 8 bases, and 4 bases lay outside the gene matches. The CDR3 is made up of 13 amino acids. The CDR3, as DNA: TGTGCCAGCTGGGACAGGGGTGGCACTGAAGCTTTCTTT. This codes for CASWDRGGTEAFF.

J is TRBJ2-7 and V is TRBV5-1; 9 bases agree with TRBD2. Germline CDR1 is SGHRS and CDR2 is YFSETQ. With V trimmed by 4 bases and J by 0 bases, 5 bases remained unmatched. This CDR3 is built from 15 residues. In DNA form, the CDR3 reads TGCGCCAGCAGCCTTGTAGCGGGGGACTCCTACGAGCAGTACTTC. Its protein product is CASSLVAGDSYEQYF.

This clone was seen a handful of times. The chain carries TRBV2 and TRBJ2-3, with 8 bases matching TRBD2. This CDR3 has 15 amino acids. J was trimmed by 5 bases and V by 4 bases; bases with no gene match: 8. Germline V gene data show CDR1 as SNHLY and CDR2 as FYNNEI. The CDR3 loop is CASSVTGTRIDTQYF. The DNA for the CDR3 is TGTGCCAGCAGTGTCACCGGGACTAGGATAGATACGCAGTATTTT. Full variable domain (outside the CDR3, taken from reference TRBV2 and TRBJ2-3): EPEVTQTPSHQVTQMGQEVILRCVPISNHLYFYWYRQILGQKVEFLVSFYNNEISEKSEIFDDQFSVERPDGSNFTLKIRSTKLEDSAMYFCASSVTGTRIDTQYFGPGTRLTVL.

This clone is a singleton in its sample. The chain joins TRBV4-1 to TRBJ2-7; tentative D call: TRBD2 (6 bases). Germline values: CDR1 MGHRA, CDR2 YSYEKL. V was trimmed by 4 bases and J by 2 bases, leaving 12 bases between them. This CDR3 has 14 amino acids. CDR3 coding DNA: TGCGCCAGCAGCCCCGGGGGTCACCCCTACGAGCAGTACTTC. It yields the protein CASSPGGHPYEQYF.

This clone was counted a single time. V is TRBV29-1 and J is TRBJ2-5; 7 bases line up with TRBD1. With 4 bases clipped from V and 3 bases from J, the junction kept 2 bases outside the gene matches. CDR1 is SQVTM, CDR2 ANQGSEA, per germline. This CDR3 comprises 12 residues. DNA of the CDR3: TGCAGCGTTGGACAGGGAAAAGAGACCCAGTACTTC. Its protein is CSVGQGKETQYF. The variable domain in full, with the rest retrieved from reference TRBV29-1 and TRBJ2-5, is SAVISQKPSRDICQRGTSLTIQCQVDSQVTMMFWYRQQPGQSLTLIATANQGSEATYESGFVIDKFPISRPNLTFSTLTVSNMSPEDSSIYLCSVGQGKETQYFGPGTRLLVL.

The chain joins TRBV9 to TRBJ2-2; no clear D gene. The CDR3 is made up of 13 amino acids. The germline gives CDR1 SGDLS, CDR2 YYNGEE. Trimming pared 0 bases from V and 4 bases from J, leaving 4 bases between. The CDR3: CASSVALTGELFF. Here the CDR3 DNA reads TGTGCCAGCAGCGTAGCACTCACCGGGGAGCTGTTTTTT.

The CDR3 loop is CASSKIGLAGSNEQFF. The CDR3 DNA sequence: TGTGCCAGCAGTAAAATCGGACTAGCGGGGAGCAATGAGCAGTTCTTC. This chain connects TRBV6-4 to TRBJ2-1; 12 bases map to TRBD2. With 5 bases clipped from V and 6 bases from J, the junction kept 8 bases outside the gene matches. CDR3 size: 16 residues. Germline V CDR1 and CDR2: MRHNA, SNTAGT.

The CDR3 DNA is TGTGCCAGCAGCGTTTACAGGGATTCACCCCTCCACTTT. Its translation: CASSVYRDSPLHF. The chain carries TRBV7-9 and TRBJ1-6; weak D call: TRBD1 (6 bases). The V and J ends lost 5 bases and 8 bases respectively, with 10 bases between them. There are 13 residues in the CDR3. Germline V gene data show CDR1 as SEHNR and CDR2 as FQNEAQ (reference sequence). Looking up the rest from reference TRBV7-9 and TRBJ1-6 gives the full variable domain: DTGVSQNPRHKITKRGQNVTFRCDPISEHNRLYWYRQTLGQGPEFLTYFQNEAQLEKSRLLSDRFSAERPKGSFSTLEIQRTEQGDSAMYLCASSVYRDSPLHFGNGTRLTVT.

This chain links TRBV29-1 with TRBJ2-7; 8 bases line up with TRBD1. CDR1 and CDR2 from the germline V gene are SQVTM and ANQGSEA. V was clipped by 6 bases and J by 2 bases; unmatched bases: 12. The CDR3 loop spans 15 amino acids. CDR3 protein: CSVTKTGTGPYEQYF. The CDR3 DNA is TGCAGCGTGACTAAAACCGGGACAGGCCCCTACGAGCAGTACTTC.

V gene TRBV4-1 combines with J gene TRBJ2-1, with TRBD1 identical over 8 bases. V lost 4 bases to trimming and J lost 7 bases; unmatched junction nucleotides: 9. Germline CDR1 MGHRA, CDR2 YSYEKL. CDR3 length: 15 amino acids. CDR3 amino acids: CASSPRDRTLNEQFF. The CDR3, as DNA: TGCGCCAGCAGCCCTCGGGACAGGACGTTGAATGAGCAGTTCTTC.

As to this clone: At one end, the junction sequence differs from germline, possibly due to a read error. The genes are TRBV7-3 and TRBJ2-7; a possible D gene is TRBD2 (5 bases). This CDR3 spans 15 amino acids. Germline assignment: CDR1 SGHTA and CDR2 FQGTGA. The CDR3 DNA is TGTGCCAGCAGCTTAGCGGGCCTCCCCTCCCACGAGCAGTACTTC. It translates to CASSLAGLPSHEQYF.

This chain links TRBV19 with TRBJ1-2, with 9 bases lining up with TRBD1. Germline-derived CDR1 and CDR2 are LNHDA and SQIVND (reference sequence). The CDR3 sequence is 13 residues long. After removal of 10 bases from V and 4 bases from J, the junction contained 7 bases not matched to a gene. CDR3 nucleotides: TGTGCCACCAAACAGACAGGGGGCTATGGCTACACCTTC. This translates into CATKQTGGYGYTF.

V gene TRBV7-9 combines with J gene TRBJ2-1; weak D call: TRBD1 (6 bases). Looked up from germline, CDR1 is SEHNR and CDR2 is FQNEAQ (reference sequence). V lost 7 bases to trimming and J lost 4 bases, with 17 bases between them. The CDR3 is 15 residues long. This CDR3 reads CASTLPGTPYNEQFF. CDR3 nucleotides: TGTGCCAGCACCCTCCCTGGGACACCATACAATGAGCAGTTCTTC.